Shown below are 5 T cell receptor beta chains from a single sample sequenced in a study of T cell changes during pregnancy in multiple sclerosis. Measured with immunoSEQ multiplex PCR; TCRdb has only the in-frame clones, and not every one. Altogether approximately 60,000 clones are present, approximately 94% being singletons, with the ten largest covering 3.5%. This sample comprised CD8+ T cells from peripheral blood mononuclear cells, obtained in the third trimester of pregnancy. The origin of the receptors is a female donor with multiple sclerosis, enrolled in a pregnancy study.

This sequence joins TRBV4-3 and TRBJ1-1; no firm D call. This CDR3 spans 13 amino acids. V lost 0 bases to trimming and J lost 12 bases, with 14 bases between them. Germline V gene lookup returns CDR1 LGHNA and CDR2 YSLEER. The CDR3 nucleotides read TGCGCCAGCAGCCAAGACCTAGTGACCGAACCTTTCTTT. It codes for CASSQDLVTEPFF.

The chain combines TRBV10-2 with TRBJ1-2; D may be TRBD1 (6 bases). Trimming removed 4 bases from V and 4 bases from J, with 16 bases in between. Germline V gene lookup returns CDR1 WSHSY and CDR2 SAAADI. The CDR3 length is 15 residues. The DNA for the CDR3 is TGCGCCAGCAGTGCGCCGGACAGAAAATTCTATGGCTACACCTTC. Residues: CASSAPDRKFYGYTF.

The CDR3 nucleotides are TGTGCCAGCAGCCAAGATACAGGGGGGAACTATGGCTACACCTTC. The encoded protein is CASSQDTGGNYGYTF. V usage is TRBV4-2 and J usage is TRBJ1-2; 8 bases are shared with TRBD1. The CDR3 contains 15 residues. With 0 bases clipped from V and 2 bases from J, the junction kept 2 bases outside the gene matches. Germline V gene data show CDR1 as LGHNA and CDR2 as YNFKEQ.

This rearrangement joins TRBV5-6 to TRBJ2-7; D unclear. Trimming took off 1 base at V and 2 bases at J, with 10 bases between the two ends. The CDR3 contains 14 residues. Germline values: CDR1 SGHDT, CDR2 YYEEEE. CDR3 sequence: CASSLFAGTYEQYF. The CDR3 bases are TGTGCCAGCAGCTTGTTTGCAGGCACCTACGAGCAGTACTTC.

The chain has TRBV2 and TRBJ2-7; 7 bases agree with TRBD1. This CDR3 is 12 amino acids long. Germline-derived CDR1 and CDR2 are SNHLY and FYNNEI. V lost 6 bases to trimming and J lost 6 bases; unmatched junction nucleotides: 5. In DNA, the CDR3 is TGTGCCAGCAGCAAGGACAGGTTCGAGCAGTACTTC. It is translated as CASSKDRFEQYF.